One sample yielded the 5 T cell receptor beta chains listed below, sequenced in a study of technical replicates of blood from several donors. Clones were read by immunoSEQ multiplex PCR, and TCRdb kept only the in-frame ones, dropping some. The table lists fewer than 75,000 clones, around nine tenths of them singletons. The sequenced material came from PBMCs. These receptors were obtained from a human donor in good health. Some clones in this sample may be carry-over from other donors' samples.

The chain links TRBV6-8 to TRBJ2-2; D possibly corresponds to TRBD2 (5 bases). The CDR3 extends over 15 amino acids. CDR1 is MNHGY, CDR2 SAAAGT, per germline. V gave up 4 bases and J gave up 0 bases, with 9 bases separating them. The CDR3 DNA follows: TGTGCCAGCAGTTTGAGGAGGACGAACACCGGGGAGCTGTTTTTT. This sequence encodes CASSLRRTNTGELFF.

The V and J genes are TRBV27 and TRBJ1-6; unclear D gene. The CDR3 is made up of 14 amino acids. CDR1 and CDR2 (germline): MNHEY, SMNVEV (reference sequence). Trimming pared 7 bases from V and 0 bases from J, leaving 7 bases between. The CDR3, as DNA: TGTGCCAGCAAACTGAACTCCTATAATTCACCCCTCCACTTT. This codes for CASKLNSYNSPLHF.

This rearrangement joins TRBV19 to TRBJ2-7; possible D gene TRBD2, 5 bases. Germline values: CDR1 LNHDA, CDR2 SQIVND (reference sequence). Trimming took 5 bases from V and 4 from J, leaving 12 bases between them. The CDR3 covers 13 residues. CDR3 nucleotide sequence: TGTGCCAGTAGTTATAGATCGGGATACGAGCAGTACTTC. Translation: CASSYRSGYEQYF. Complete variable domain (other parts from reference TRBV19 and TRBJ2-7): DGGITQSPKYLFRKEGQNVTLSCEQNLNHDAMYWYRQDPGQGLRLIYYSQIVNDFQKGDIAEGYSVSREKKESFPLTVTSAQKNPTAFYLCASSYRSGYEQYFGPGTRLTVT.

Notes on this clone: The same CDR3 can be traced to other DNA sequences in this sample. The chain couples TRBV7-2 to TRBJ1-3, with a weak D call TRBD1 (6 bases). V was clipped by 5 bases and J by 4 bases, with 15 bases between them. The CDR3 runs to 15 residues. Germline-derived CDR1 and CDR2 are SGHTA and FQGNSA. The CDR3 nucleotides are TGTGCCAGCAGCCTGGACAGCTCTCGCGGAAACACCATATATTTT. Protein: CASSLDSSRGNTIYF.

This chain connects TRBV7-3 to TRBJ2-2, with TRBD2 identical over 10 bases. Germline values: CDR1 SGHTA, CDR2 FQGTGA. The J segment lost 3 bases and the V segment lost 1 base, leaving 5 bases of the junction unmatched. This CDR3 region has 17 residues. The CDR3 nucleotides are TGTGCCAGCAGCTTAAAGAGCGGGGGGGCCCACACCGGGGAGCTGTTTTTT. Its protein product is CASSLKSGGAHTGELFF.